The entry that follows covers one T cell receptor (beta chain) sequence. In germline, CDR1 is SGHDT, CDR2 YYEEEE. The CDR3 length is 14 residues. The J segment lost 0 bases and the V segment lost 4 bases, leaving 3 bases of the junction unmatched. Clones were read by immunoSEQ multiplex PCR, and TCRdb kept only the in-frame ones, dropping some. Here the sample spans 250,000 to 400,000 clones, roughly 90% being singletons. This sample was included in a study of blood T cell repertoires in COVID-19. The rearrangement joins TRBV5-6 to TRBJ1-2; 7 bases agree with TRBD1. Source material: peripheral blood. This clonotype was obtained from a woman aged 25 to 39 with COVID-19, enrolled during active disease. The CDR3 sequence: CASSVGQSNYGYTF. The CDR3 DNA reads as TGTGCCAGCAGCGTGGGACAGTCTAACTATGGCTACACCTTC.